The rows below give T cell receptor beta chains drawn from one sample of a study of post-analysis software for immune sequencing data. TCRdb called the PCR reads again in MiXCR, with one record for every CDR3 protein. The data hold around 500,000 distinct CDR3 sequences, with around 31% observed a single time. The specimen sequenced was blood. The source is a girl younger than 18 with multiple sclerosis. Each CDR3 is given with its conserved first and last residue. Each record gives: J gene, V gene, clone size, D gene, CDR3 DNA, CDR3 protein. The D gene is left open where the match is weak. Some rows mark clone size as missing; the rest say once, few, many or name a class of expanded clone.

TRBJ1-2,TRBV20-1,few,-,TGCAGTGCTACTACAGGGAGAAGGGGCTACACCTTC,CSATTGRRGYTF
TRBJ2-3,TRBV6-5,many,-,TGTGCCAGCAGTTACTCCACAGGGAGTGGCACAGATACGCAGTATTTT,CASSYSTGSGTDTQYF
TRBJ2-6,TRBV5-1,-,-,TGCGCCAGCAGCCCTCATAGGGCAGAGGCCAACGTCCTGACTTTC,CASSPHRAEANVLTF
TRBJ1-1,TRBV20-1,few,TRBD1,TGCAGTTGTCGACAGGGAATGAACACTGAAGCTTTCTTT,CSCRQGMNTEAFF
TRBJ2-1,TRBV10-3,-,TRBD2,TGTGCCATCAGTGCCCTAGCGGCCTACAATGAGCAGTTCTTC,CAISALAAYNEQFF
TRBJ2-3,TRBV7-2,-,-,TGTGCCAGCAGCCCCGAGACGTGGACCACAGATACGCAGTATTTT,CASSPETWTTDTQYF
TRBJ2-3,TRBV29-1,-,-,TGCAGCTCAAGACACTCAGATACGCAGTATTTT,CSSRHSDTQYF
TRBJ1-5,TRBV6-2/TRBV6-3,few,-,TGTGCCAGCAGTACGGACAGCCCCAATCAGCCCCAGCATTTT,CASSTDSPNQPQHF
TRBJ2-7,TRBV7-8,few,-,TGTGCCAGCAGCTTATTCTACGAGCAGTACTTC,CASSLFYEQYF
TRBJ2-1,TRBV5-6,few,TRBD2,TGTGCCAGCAGCTTGTTGGGGCGCGGGGGTGACTACAATGAGCAGTTCTTC,CASSLLGRGGDYNEQFF
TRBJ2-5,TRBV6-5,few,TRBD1,TGTGCCAGCAGTCCCGGGACAGGGATTCAAGAGACCCAGTACTTC,CASSPGTGIQETQYF
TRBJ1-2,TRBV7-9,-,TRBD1,TGTGCCAGCAGCTTATCAGGACAGGTCTATGGCTACACCTTC,CASSLSGQVYGYTF
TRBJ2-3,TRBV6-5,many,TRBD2,TGTGCCAGCTCCCCAGCGGGGGGCACAGATACGCAGTATTTT,CASSPAGGTDTQYF
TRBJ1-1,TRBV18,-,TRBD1,TGTGCCAGCTCACCCCCGGACAGGGTACCTGAAGCTTTCTTT,CASSPPDRVPEAFF
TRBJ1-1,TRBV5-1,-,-,TGCGCCAGCAGCTTGCTAGGCCGCCTGGGGAACACTGAAGCTTTCTTT,CASSLLGRLGNTEAFF
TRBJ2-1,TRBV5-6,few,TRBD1,TGTGCCAGCAGCTGGCCGAAACACAGGGGGCGTATTGGGCAGTTCTTC,CASSWPKHRGRIGQFF
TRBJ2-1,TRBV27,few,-,TGTGCCAGCAGTACCCGACTTGAGCAGTTCTTC,CASSTRLEQFF
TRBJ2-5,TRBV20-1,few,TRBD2,TGCAGTGCCCCGGGACTACGGGACCAGTACTTC,CSAPGLRDQYF
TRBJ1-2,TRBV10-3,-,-,TGTGCCATCAGTGTTAACAGGAATGGCTACACCTTC,CAISVNRNGYTF
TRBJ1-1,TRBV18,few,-,TGTGCCAGCTCGACAGGCCCGAACACTGAAGCTTTCTTT,CASSTGPNTEAFF
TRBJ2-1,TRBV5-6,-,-,TGTGCCAGCAACCAGCGGAAAAGCTCCTACAATGAGCAGTTCTTC,CASNQRKSSYNEQFF
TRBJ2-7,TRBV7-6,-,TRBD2,TGTGCCAGCAGCTTAGCGTCGGAGCGGGGGAGCTCCTACGAGCAGTACTTC,CASSLASERGSSYEQYF
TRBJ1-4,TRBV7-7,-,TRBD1,TGTGCCAGCGGCGCCGGGACAGGGGGACCCAATGAAAAACTGTTTTTT,CASGAGTGGPNEKLFF
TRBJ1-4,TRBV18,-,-,TGTGCCAGCTCACCAGGGGGCCTTAGTGAAAAACTGTTTTTT,CASSPGGLSEKLFF
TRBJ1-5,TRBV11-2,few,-,TGTGCCAGCCGCTATAGCAATCAGCCCCAGCATTTT,CASRYSNQPQHF
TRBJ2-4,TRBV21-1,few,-,TGTGCCAGCAGCAGATCTGAGGTGATTCGGGCCAAAAACATTCAGTACTTC,CASSRSEVIRAKNIQYF
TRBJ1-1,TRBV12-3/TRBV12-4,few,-,TGTGCCAGCAGCCCGGCGGGGAGTTCGAACACTGAAGCTTTCTTT,CASSPAGSSNTEAFF
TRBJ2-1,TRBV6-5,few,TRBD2,TGTGCCAGCAGTTACTCGAAGGTAGCGGGGGTGGAGACCCAGTTCTTC,CASSYSKVAGVETQFF
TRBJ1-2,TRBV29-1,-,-,TGCAGCGTTGAAGATAGACAGGAGGGAAATGGCTACACCTTC,CSVEDRQEGNGYTF
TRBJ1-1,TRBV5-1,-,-,TGCGCCAGCAGCTTGGGGCCAAACTCTGAAGCTTTCTTT,CASSLGPNSEAFF
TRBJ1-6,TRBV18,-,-,TGTGCCAGCTCACCATGGTCAGGGCCCAATTCACCCCTCCACTTT,CASSPWSGPNSPLHF
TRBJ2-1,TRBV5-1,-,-,TGCGCCAGCAGCTTGGTGTTAGCCGACAATGAGCAGTTCTTC,CASSLVLADNEQFF
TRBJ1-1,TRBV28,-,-,TGTGCCAGCAGTGAGCGACAAGGGGTGACTGAAGCTTTCTTT,CASSERQGVTEAFF
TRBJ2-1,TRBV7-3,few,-,TGTGCCAGCAGCTTAACCTCACTAGCCGGCAATGAGCAGTTCTTC,CASSLTSLAGNEQFF
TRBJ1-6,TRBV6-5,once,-,TGTGCCAGCAGTGGATTTCGAACAGCTAATTCACCCCTCCACTTT,CASSGFRTANSPLHF